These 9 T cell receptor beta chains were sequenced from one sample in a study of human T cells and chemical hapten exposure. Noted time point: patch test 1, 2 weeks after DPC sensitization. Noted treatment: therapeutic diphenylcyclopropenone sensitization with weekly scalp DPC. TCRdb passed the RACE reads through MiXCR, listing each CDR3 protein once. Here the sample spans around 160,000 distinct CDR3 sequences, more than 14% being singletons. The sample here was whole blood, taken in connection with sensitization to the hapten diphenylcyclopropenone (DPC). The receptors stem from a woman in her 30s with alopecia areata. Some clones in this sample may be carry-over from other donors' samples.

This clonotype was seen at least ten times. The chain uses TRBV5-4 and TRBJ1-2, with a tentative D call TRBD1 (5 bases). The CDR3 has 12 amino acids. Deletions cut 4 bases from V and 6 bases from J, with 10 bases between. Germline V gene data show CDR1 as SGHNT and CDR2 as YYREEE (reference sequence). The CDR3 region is CASSGDGNGYTF. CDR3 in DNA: TGTGCCAGCAGCGGGGACGGAAATGGCTACACCTTC.

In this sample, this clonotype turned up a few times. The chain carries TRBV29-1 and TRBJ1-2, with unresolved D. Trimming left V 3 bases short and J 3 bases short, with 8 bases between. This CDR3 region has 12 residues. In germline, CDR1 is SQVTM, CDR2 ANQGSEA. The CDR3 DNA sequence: TGCAGCGTTGAGAACGGGGACTATGGCTACACCTTC. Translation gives CSVENGDYGYTF. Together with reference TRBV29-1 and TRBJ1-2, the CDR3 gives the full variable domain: SAVISQKPSRDICQRGTSLTIQCQVDSQVTMMFWYRQQPGQSLTLIATANQGSEATYESGFVIDKFPISRPNLTFSTLTVSNMSPEDSSIYLCSVENGDYGYTFGSGTRLTVV.

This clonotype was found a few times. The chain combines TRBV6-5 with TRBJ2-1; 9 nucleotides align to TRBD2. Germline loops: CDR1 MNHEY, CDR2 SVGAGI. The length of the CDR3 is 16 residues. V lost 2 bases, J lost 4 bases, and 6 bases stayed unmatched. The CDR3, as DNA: TGTGCCAGCAGTTACGCGGGAGGGCAGGTATACAATGAGCAGTTCTTC. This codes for CASSYAGGQVYNEQFF.

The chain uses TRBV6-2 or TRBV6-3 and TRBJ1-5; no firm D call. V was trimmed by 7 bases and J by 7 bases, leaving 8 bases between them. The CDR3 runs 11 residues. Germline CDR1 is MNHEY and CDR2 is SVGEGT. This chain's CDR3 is CASTSGQPQHF. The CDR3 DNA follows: TGTGCCAGCACCTCCGGGCAGCCCCAGCATTTT.

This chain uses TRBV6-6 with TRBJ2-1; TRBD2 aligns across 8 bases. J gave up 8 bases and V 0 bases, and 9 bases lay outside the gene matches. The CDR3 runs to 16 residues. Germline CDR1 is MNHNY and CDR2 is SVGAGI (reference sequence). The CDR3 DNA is TGTGCCAGCAGTTACTCGACGGGAGGGGTTGTCGATGAGCAGTTCTTC. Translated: CASSYSTGGVVDEQFF.

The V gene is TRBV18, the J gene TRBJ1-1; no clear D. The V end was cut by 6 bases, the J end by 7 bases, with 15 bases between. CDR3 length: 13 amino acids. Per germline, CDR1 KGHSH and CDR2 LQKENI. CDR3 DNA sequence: TGTGCCAGCTCGCCAGGACTGGACGGTGAAGCTTTCTTT. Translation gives CASSPGLDGEAFF.

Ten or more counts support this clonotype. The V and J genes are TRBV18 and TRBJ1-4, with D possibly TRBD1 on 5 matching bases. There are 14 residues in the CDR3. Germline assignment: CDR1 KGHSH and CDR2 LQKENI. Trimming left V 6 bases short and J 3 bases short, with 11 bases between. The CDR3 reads CASSGERANEKLFF. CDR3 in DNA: TGTGCCAGCTCGGGGGAACGTGCTAATGAAAAACTGTTTTTT.

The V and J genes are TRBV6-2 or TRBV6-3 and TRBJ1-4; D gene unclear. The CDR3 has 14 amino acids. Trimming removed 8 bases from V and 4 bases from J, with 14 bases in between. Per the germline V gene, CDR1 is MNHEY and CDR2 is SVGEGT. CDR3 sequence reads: CASEPRQYNEKLFF. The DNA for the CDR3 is TGTGCCAGCGAACCGAGGCAGTATAATGAAAAACTGTTTTTT.

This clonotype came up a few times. The CDR3 sequence is CASSPLADTEAFF. The CDR3 DNA reads as TGTGCCAGCTCACCACTCGCCGACACTGAAGCTTTCTTT. The chain has TRBV18 and TRBJ1-1, with unresolved D. Trimming left V 1 base short and J 3 bases short, with 6 bases between. The CDR3 runs to 13 residues. Germline V CDR1 and CDR2: KGHSH, LQKENI.